The 9 T cell receptor beta chains listed next were all sequenced from one sample in a study of blood T cell repertoires in COVID-19. The repertoire was sequenced with immunoSEQ multiplex PCR; TCRdb's copy has only in-frame clones and lacks some. The data show 100,000 to 150,000 clones, about 70% seen once. Sequenced input: peripheral blood. The receptor set was obtained from a woman in her seventies with acute or convalescent COVID-19.

This clone was counted many times. This chain connects TRBV5-1 to TRBJ2-1; 9 positions match TRBD2. Germline V gene data show CDR1 as SGHRS and CDR2 as YFSETQ. The CDR3 is 16 amino acids. J lost 8 bases, V lost 0 bases, and 9 bases had no gene match. Written as DNA, the CDR3 is TGCGCCAGCAGCTTGGAGGGTAGCGGGAGAACCTATGAGCAGTTCTTC. Encoded protein: CASSLEGSGRTYEQFF.

The chain couples TRBV27 to TRBJ1-1; D may be TRBD1 (6 bases). Germline CDR1 and CDR2: MNHEY and SMNVEV (reference sequence). The CDR3 loop spans 16 amino acids. Trimming left V 2 bases short and J 4 bases short, with 17 bases between. CDR3 bases: TGTGCCAGCAGTTTAAGAGGTCGGGGGGCGTTCACTGAAGCTTTCTTT. Amino acids: CASSLRGRGAFTEAFF.

This clone was detected only a few times. This chain joins TRBV6-2 or TRBV6-3 and TRBJ1-5; D is ambiguous. Germline V gives CDR1 MNHEY, CDR2 SVGEGT. Trimming took off 2 bases at V and 4 bases at J, with 12 bases between the two ends. This CDR3 has 15 residues. The CDR3, as DNA: TGTGCCAGCAGTTACCTTAATGCGGTAAATCAGCCCCAGCATTTT. The encoded protein is CASSYLNAVNQPQHF.

This clone has just a few counts. CDR3 loop: CASSAEVGNTEAFF. In nucleotides, the CDR3 is TGTGCCAGCAGCGCGGAAGTGGGGAACACTGAAGCTTTCTTT. The V call is TRBV11-2, the J call TRBJ1-1; D not certain. This CDR3 has 14 amino acids. Germline CDR1 is SGHAT and CDR2 is FQNNGV. V was trimmed by 5 bases and J by 1 base, leaving 11 bases between them.

V and J are TRBV7-8 and TRBJ1-6, with D possibly matching TRBD1 (5 bases). V lost 5 bases, J lost 9 bases, and 23 bases lay in between. The germline gives CDR1 SGHVS, CDR2 FQNEAQ. The CDR3 length is 17 residues. The DNA of the CDR3 is TGTGCCAGCAGCCTAGGGACGGGGGGGACCGTAGGTTCACCCCTCCACTTT. Its protein product is CASSLGTGGTVGSPLHF.

The chain combines TRBV3-1 (or the pseudogene TRBV3-2) with TRBJ1-4; 7 bases match TRBD1. With V trimmed by 1 base and J by 7 bases, 12 bases remained unmatched. From germline, CDR1 is LGHDT and CDR2 YNNKEL (reference sequence). This CDR3 is built from 17 residues. This CDR3 is CASSQVVTGNSGEKLFF. CDR3 coding DNA: TGTGCCAGCAGCCAAGTTGTGACAGGGAACTCGGGTGAAAAACTGTTTTTT.

V and J are TRBV4-1 and TRBJ1-1, with D perhaps TRBD1 (6 bases). With 0 bases removed from V and 1 base from J, the gap between germline ends came to 15 bases. The CDR3 runs to 17 residues. Germline V gene sequence: CDR1 MGHRA, CDR2 YSYEKL. The CDR3 DNA is TGCGCCAGCAGCCAAGATAAGGCGGGGGCGTGGAACACTGAAGCTTTCTTT. This encodes CASSQDKAGAWNTEAFF.

The rearrangement links TRBV19 to TRBJ1-5; D gene uncertain. Trimming took off 6 bases at V and 4 bases at J, with 13 bases between the two ends. The germline gives CDR1 LNHDA, CDR2 SQIVND (reference sequence). The CDR3 has 14 residues. CDR3 DNA: TGTGCCAGTAGATCCGGGTATGGGAATCAGCCCCAGCATTTT. It encodes CASRSGYGNQPQHF.

This clone has just a few counts. The rearrangement uses TRBV2 and TRBJ2-3; 15 bases are shared with TRBD2. Germline V gene lookup returns CDR1 SNHLY and CDR2 FYNNEI. The CDR3 extends over 14 amino acids. V trimming: 4 bases; J trimming: 9 bases; junction bases outside the gene matches: 2. In DNA form, the CDR3 reads TGTGCCAGCAGTGCGGGACTAGCGGGGGGAACGCAGTATTTT. Its protein product is CASSAGLAGGTQYF. Supplemented by reference TRBV2 and TRBJ2-3, the full variable domain reads EPEVTQTPSHQVTQMGQEVILRCVPISNHLYFYWYRQILGQKVEFLVSFYNNEISEKSEIFDDQFSVERPDGSNFTLKIRSTKLEDSAMYFCASSAGLAGGTQYFGPGTRLTVL.